The 21 T cell receptor beta chains below all came from one sample that was sequenced in a study of T cells in women clearing cervical HPV infection (dated by TCRdb to the late 2010s). The library was produced with the immunoSEQ multiplex PCR assay. As stored in TCRdb, this immuneACCESS dataset retains in-frame rearrangements with V and J assigned. A fraction of the clones does not appear; measured against another copy, unresolved V genes explain less than half of the discrepancy, and the remainder lacks a known reason. The sample's clone listing holds some 20,000 clones. The ten largest clones take up more than 4.5% of the sample. The source material was blood buffy coat. These receptors originate from a woman aged 18 to 75 with a cervical HPV16 infection that either progressed to CIN3+ or cleared (not recorded which).

Notes on this clone: With the read ending 3 residues before the CDR3 end, the germline J gene is used to fill in that end. This chain connects TRBV5-6 to TRBJ2-3; 8 positions agree with TRBD2. Germline loops: CDR1 SGHDT, CDR2 YYEEEE. The CDR3 consists of 15 residues. CDR3 DNA (partial): TGTGCCAGCAGCTTGCGCGGGGGGAGCGGAGAGACG. Translation gives CASSLRGGSGET. The whole CDR3 sequence is CASSLRGGSGETQYF.

A remark on this clone: From the germline J gene comes the end of the CDR3, since the read stops 3 residues before it. J is TRBJ2-7 and V is TRBV20-1, with TRBD1 matching over 7 bases. Germline CDR1 and CDR2: DFQATT and SNEGSKA (reference sequence). The CDR3 extends over 15 amino acids. J gave up 0 bases and V 3 bases, and 8 bases lay outside the gene matches. The DNA read from the CDR3 is TGCAGTGCTAGCCCGGACAGGCCGAGCTCCTACGAG. This gives the protein CSASPDRPSSYE. The complete CDR3 reads CSASPDRPSSYEQYF.

With respect to this clone: The read terminates 3 residues before the CDR3 end, so the remaining end is supplied by the germline J gene. This sequence joins TRBV9 and TRBJ2-3; 9 bases agree with TRBD2. The junction had 0 bases not matched to a gene; V was cut back by 0 bases and J by 4 bases. This CDR3 region has 14 residues. In germline, CDR1 is SGDLS, CDR2 YYNGEE. Incomplete CDR3 DNA: TGTGCCAGCAGCGTAGGACTAGCGGCAGATACG. Amino acids: CASSVGLAADT. The full CDR3 reads CASSVGLAADTQYF.

Points on this clone: The missing CDR3 end, 3 residues past where the read stops, is filled in from the germline J gene. This rearrangement joins TRBV12-3 or TRBV12-4 to TRBJ1-5; 7 bases fit TRBD1. V was clipped by 1 base and J by 4 bases; unmatched bases: 4. This CDR3 has 15 amino acids. CDR3 bases read: TGTGCCAGCAGTTTAGAGGGGACAGTTAATCAGCCC. This codes for CASSLEGTVNQP. The CDR3 as a whole reads CASSLEGTVNQPQHF.

As concerns this clone: The read ends 3 residues early relative to the CDR3; the germline J gene fills the gap. The chain is built from TRBV7-9 and TRBJ2-2; 9 bases map to TRBD1. The CDR3 length is 14 residues. Germline CDR1 SEHNR, CDR2 FQNEAQ (reference sequence). Incomplete CDR3 DNA: TGTGCCAGCAGCCCACAGGGGGCCGAAGCAAAG. Protein product: CASSPQGAEAK. The entire CDR3 is CASSPQGAEAKLFF. The full variable domain, rest sourced from reference TRBV7-9 and TRBJ2-2, is DTGVSQNPRHKITKRGQNVTFRCDPISEHNRLYWYRQTLGQGPEFLTYFQNEAQLEKSRLLSDRFSAERPKGSFSTLEIQRTEQGDSAMYLCASSPQGAEAKLFFGEGSRLTVL.

On this clone: At one boundary the junction diverges from the germline segment, which might be a read error. The DNA ends 3 residues before the CDR3 does, and the rest of the CDR3 is filled in from the germline J gene. The chain couples TRBV4-2 to TRBJ2-2; TRBD1 aligns across 7 bases. This CDR3 has 16 residues. The germline CDR1 and CDR2 sequences are LGHNA and YNFKEQ. The CDR3 protein is CASSRHYRGDTGELFF. The sequenced part of the CDR3 DNA is TGCGCCAGCAGCCGGCACTACAGGGGCGACACCGGGGAG.

On this clone: The read is 3 residues too short to cover the CDR3 end, so that end is filled in from the germline J gene. This chain connects TRBV20-1 to TRBJ2-5; 9 bases align to TRBD2. The CDR3 has 15 residues. The V segment lost 1 base and the J segment 5 bases; nucleotides outside the gene matches: 8. From germline, CDR1 is DFQATT and CDR2 SNEGSKA (reference sequence). The DNA read from the CDR3 is TGCAGTGCTAGAGCCGAGCGGGGGGTTTATGAGACC. It codes for CSARAERGVYET. The entire CDR3 sequence reads CSARAERGVYETQYF.

CDR3 sequence reads: CASKGAGIQETQYF. The part of the CDR3 DNA that was read is TGTGCCAGCAAAGGAGCGGGGATCCAAGAGACC. V usage is TRBV2 and J usage is TRBJ2-5; 7 bases agree with TRBD2. The read falls 3 residues short of the CDR3 end, and the missing part is taken from the germline J gene. V lost 7 bases to trimming and J lost 1 base; unmatched junction nucleotides: 6. CDR3 length equals 14 residues. Per the germline V gene, CDR1 is SNHLY and CDR2 is FYNNEI.

As to this clone: The read comes to an end 3 residues before the CDR3 does, leaving the germline J gene to fill in the end. V usage is TRBV2 and J usage is TRBJ1-4; 8 bases fit TRBD1. V lost 2 bases and J lost 7; bases outside the gene matches: 9. The CDR3 sequence is 16 residues long. Germline V gives CDR1 SNHLY, CDR2 FYNNEI. CDR3: CASSELVGQGSEKLFF. The DNA read from the CDR3 is TGTGCCAGCAGTGAACTGGTTGGACAGGGAAGTGAAAAA.

To note about this clone: The CDR3 goes on 3 residues after the read ends, and that part is filled in from the germline J gene. The V call is TRBV5-6, the J call TRBJ2-4; D is perhaps TRBD2 (6 bases). Per the germline V gene, CDR1 is SGHDT and CDR2 is YYEEEE. Trimming removed 2 bases from V and 9 bases from J, with 15 bases in between. The CDR3 spans 14 residues. CDR3: CASSFRTPGGIQYF. Incomplete CDR3 DNA: TGTGCCAGCAGCTTTAGGACACCCGGGGGCATT.

For this clone: The missing CDR3 end, 3 residues past where the read stops, is filled in from the germline J gene. The chain uses TRBV19 and TRBJ1-4, with 9 bases identical to TRBD1. This CDR3 has 15 residues. The V gene end was trimmed by 5 bases and the J gene end by 7 bases; junction bases not matched to a gene: 8. The germline CDR1 and CDR2 sequences are LNHDA and SQIVND (reference sequence). The CDR3 here is CASSSGGTGLEKLFF. The covered CDR3 bases are TGTGCCAGTAGTTCAGGAGGGACAGGGCTTGAAAAA.

Of note for this clone: The read finishes 3 residues shy of the CDR3 end, and the germline J gene is used to complete it. The chain has TRBV19 and TRBJ2-7, with a possible D match to TRBD1 (6 bases). This CDR3 is 14 amino acids long. The germline gives CDR1 LNHDA, CDR2 SQIVND (reference sequence). With 5 bases removed from V and 4 bases from J, the gap between germline ends came to 15 bases. CDR3 residues: CASSLVYRDYEQYF. CDR3 DNA (partial): TGTGCCAGTAGTTTGGTTTACAGGGATTACGAG.

Remarks on this clone: From the germline J gene comes the end of the CDR3, since the read stops 3 residues before it. The chain joins TRBV7-3 to TRBJ2-3, with 12 bases matching TRBD2. The CDR3 spans 17 residues. V trimming: 5 bases; J trimming: 0 bases; junction bases outside the gene matches: 6. Germline V gives CDR1 SGHTA, CDR2 FQGTGA. The CDR3 spells CASSPLGTSGSTDTQYF. The part of the CDR3 DNA that was read is TGTGCCAGCAGCCCGCTTGGGACTAGCGGGAGCACAGATACG.

As to this clone: The read halts 3 residues ahead of the CDR3 end, with the missing end drawn from the germline J gene. The gene calls are TRBV5-1 and TRBJ1-6; 7 bases are shared with TRBD1. V gave up 0 bases and J gave up 6 bases; unmatched junction bases: 6. The CDR3 loop spans 16 amino acids. CDR1 SGHRS and CDR2 YFSETQ come from the germline V gene. CDR3 DNA (partial): TGCGCCAGCAGCTTGGCATCAGGGGGTGGTAATTCACCC. This sequence encodes CASSLASGGGNSP. The whole CDR3 protein reads CASSLASGGGNSPLHF. Based on the CDR3 plus reference TRBV5-1 and TRBJ1-6, the full variable domain is KAGVTQTPRYLIKTRGQQVTLSCSPISGHRSVSWYQQTPGQGLQFLFEYFSETQRNKGNFPGRFSGRQFSNSRSEMNVSTLELGDSALYLCASSLASGGGNSPLHFGNGTRLTVT.

Considering frequency, this clone is medium-sized (0.01 to 0.1%). The CDR3 end falls 3 residues outside the read, so it is completed with the germline J gene. The chain couples TRBV29-1 to TRBJ2-2; no reliable D call. Deletions cut 3 bases from V and 6 bases from J, with 11 bases between. Germline V gene sequence: CDR1 SQVTM, CDR2 ANQGSEA. The CDR3 loop spans 13 amino acids. The part of the CDR3 DNA that was read is TGCAGCGTTGATCATCGGGTTTCCGGGGAG. Its protein is CSVDHRVSGE. The complete CDR3 sequence is CSVDHRVSGELFF.

A remark on this clone: The read falls 3 residues short of the CDR3 end, and the missing part is taken from the germline J gene. The V and J genes are TRBV19 and TRBJ1-6; possibly TRBD1 for D (5 bases). Germline lookup yields CDR1 LNHDA and CDR2 SQIVND (reference sequence). This CDR3 contains 14 residues. Between the trimmed V and J ends, which lost 6 bases and 5 bases, there was a span of 11 bases. This CDR3 reads CASSVGGNNSPLHF. The part of the CDR3 DNA that was read is TGTGCCAGTAGCGTCGGGGGTAATAATTCACCC.

Of note for this clone: Read data end 3 residues before the CDR3 end; the end is taken from the germline J gene. This chain connects TRBV2 to TRBJ1-5; D might be TRBD1 (6 bases). CDR1 and CDR2 from the germline V gene are SNHLY and FYNNEI. CDR3 size: 12 residues. V lost 7 bases and J lost 5, with 9 bases in between. CDR3 DNA (partial): TGTGCCAGCACGGACAGCGATCAGCCC. Its translation is CASTDSDQP. The entire CDR3 protein reads CASTDSDQPQHF.

In regard to this clone: The read is 3 residues too short to cover the CDR3 end, so that end is filled in from the germline J gene. The J gene is TRBJ2-1, the V gene TRBV30, with D tentatively TRBD1 (5 bases). The CDR3 extends over 13 amino acids. V was cut by 3 bases and J by 1 base, with 7 bases left in between. The germline V gene encodes CDR1 GTSNPN and CDR2 SVGIG (reference sequence). This CDR3 reads CAWRPGSYNEQFF. The part of the CDR3 DNA that was read is TGTGCCTGGAGGCCAGGGTCCTACAATGAG.

Comments on this clone: The read stops 3 residues short of the end of the CDR3; the missing end is completed from the germline J gene. This specimen includes other DNA sequences encoding the same CDR3. The V gene is TRBV20-1, the J gene TRBJ2-5, with D tentatively TRBD2 (5 bases). Between the trimmed V and J ends, which lost 2 bases and 1 base, there was a span of 8 bases. This CDR3 comprises 13 residues. Germline loops: CDR1 DFQATT, CDR2 SNEGSKA (reference sequence). CDR3 in amino acids: CSARSSGQETQYF. The CDR3 bases that were read are TGCAGTGCTAGATCCAGCGGCCAAGAGACC.

Notes on this clone: The read ends 3 residues shy of where the CDR3 ends; the end is completed using the germline J gene. The rearrangement uses TRBV2 and TRBJ1-1; D might be TRBD1 (5 bases). The germline V gene has CDR1 SNHLY and CDR2 FYNNEI. The CDR3 is 12 residues long. V lost 8 bases, J lost 4 bases, and 11 bases lay in between. The sequenced part of the CDR3 DNA is TGTGCCAGCGGGCAGGGCGCCACTGAA. Translating gives CASGQGATE. The full CDR3 sequence reads CASGQGATEAFF.

A remark on this clone: The read comes to an end 3 residues before the CDR3 does, leaving the germline J gene to fill in the end. The chain carries TRBV5-4 and TRBJ2-1; 7 positions match TRBD2. There are 14 residues in the CDR3. V lost 2 bases and J lost 4; bases outside the gene matches: 3. The germline CDR1 and CDR2 sequences are SGHNT and YYREEE (reference sequence). The CDR3 DNA, read in part, is TGTGCCAGCAGCTTCGGGACTACGTACAATGAG. Its translation: CASSFGTTYNE. The CDR3 as a whole reads CASSFGTTYNEQFF.